These 13 T cell receptor beta chains were sequenced from one sample in a study of vaccination effects on CD4 cells after COVID-19. This table comes from immunoSEQ multiplex PCR, and its TCRdb copy is limited to in-frame clones, with some not included. The sample contains about 15,000 clones, approximately 82% of which appear only once. Pools of viral peptides were used by the ViraFEST assay to expand antigen-specific CD4+ T cells ahead of sequencing. The authors isolated CD4+ T cells after about eleven days of culture. The individual was infected with SARS-CoV-2 between March and December 2020, as confirmed by PCR. Either the mRNA-1273 or the BNT162b2 vaccine was given to participants as two doses. For these TCRs, the target antigens are not known. The sample in question was CD4+ T cells from PBMCs cultured with SARS-CoV-2 spike peptides, obtained after COVID-19 vaccination. These receptors originate from a human donor who had a prior SARS-CoV-2 infection.

This chain connects TRBV6-2 or TRBV6-3 to TRBJ1-5, with unresolved D. V was trimmed by 1 base and J by 3 bases, leaving 13 bases between them. Germline CDR1 and CDR2: MNHEY and SVGEGT. This CDR3 is built from 16 residues. The CDR3 nucleotides are TGTGCCAGCAGTTACTATCCCGGCAGAATCAATCAGCCCCAGCATTTT. Residues: CASSYYPGRINQPQHF.

In its sample, this clone was seen a few times. The chain joins TRBV11-3 to TRBJ2-2; D is ambiguous. V lost 0 bases to trimming and J lost 6 bases, with 2 bases between them. The CDR3 runs 12 residues. Germline V gene data show CDR1 as SGHNT and CDR2 as YENEEA. CDR3 protein: CASSLEAGELFF. CDR3 DNA sequence: TGTGCCAGCAGCTTAGAGGCCGGGGAGCTGTTTTTT.

The chain has TRBV4-3 and TRBJ2-1, with 10 bases that match TRBD2. With V trimmed by 2 bases and J by 6 bases, 7 bases remained unmatched. The CDR3 has 16 amino acids. The germline gives CDR1 LGHNA, CDR2 YSLEER. The CDR3 DNA sequence: TGCGCCAGCAGCCAACCGGGACTAGCGCGGAGCAATGAGCAGTTCTTC. This codes for CASSQPGLARSNEQFF.

In DNA form, the CDR3 reads TGTGCCAGCAGGGACGATCGAGGGAACACTGAAGCTTTCTTT. It yields the protein CASRDDRGNTEAFF. The V call is TRBV5-6, the J call TRBJ1-1; D remains unclear. This CDR3 contains 14 residues. Germline values: CDR1 SGHDT, CDR2 YYEEEE. Trimming pared 5 bases from V and 1 base from J, leaving 12 bases between.

The V and J genes are TRBV19 and TRBJ1-3; 8 nucleotides align to TRBD1. Germline values: CDR1 LNHDA, CDR2 SQIVND (reference sequence). J lost 2 bases, V lost 8 bases, and 17 bases had no gene match. This CDR3 comprises 18 residues. The CDR3 protein is CASFNLESRGLPGNTIYF. The CDR3 coding sequence is TGTGCCAGTTTCAACCTGGAGAGCAGGGGGCTTCCTGGAAACACCATATATTTT.

The V gene is TRBV19, the J gene TRBJ2-1, with 9 bases that match TRBD2. CDR1 is LNHDA and CDR2 is SQIVND in the germline V gene (reference sequence). This CDR3 is 16 amino acids long. Trimming cost V 3 bases and J 7 bases; bases outside gene matches: 10. CDR3 coding DNA: TGTGCCAGTAGTATGGGGGCGGGAGGGCCTCTTAATGAGCAGTTCTTC. Translating gives CASSMGAGGPLNEQFF.

The chain joins TRBV9 to TRBJ2-3, with D perhaps TRBD2 (6 bases). CDR1 SGDLS and CDR2 YYNGEE come from the germline V gene. Trimming left V 3 bases short and J 0 bases short, with 11 bases between. This CDR3 contains 15 residues. The CDR3 DNA is TGTGCCAGCAGCGCGGTGGGAGGAAGCACAGATACGCAGTATTTT. It is translated as CASSAVGGSTDTQYF.

The J gene is TRBJ1-2, the V gene TRBV3-1 (or the pseudogene TRBV3-2); the D is unclear. The CDR3 has 13 amino acids. Germline V gene lookup returns CDR1 LGHDT and CDR2 YNNKEL (reference sequence). Trimming cost V 4 bases and J 5 bases, with 11 bases left between them. The CDR3: CASSPRSGYGYTF. CDR3 in DNA: TGTGCCAGCAGCCCCCGCTCTGGTTATGGCTACACCTTC.

V usage is TRBV5-1 and J usage is TRBJ2-5; tentative D call: TRBD1 (8 bases). The V end lost 0 bases, the J end lost 1 base, and 13 bases lay between the germline ends. There are 16 residues in the CDR3. The germline V gene encodes CDR1 SGHRS and CDR2 YFSETQ. The CDR3 DNA sequence: TGCGCCAGCAGCTTGGCCAGCGGGACAGGCCAAGAGACCCAGTACTTC. It translates to CASSLASGTGQETQYF. Full variable domain (outside the CDR3, taken from reference TRBV5-1 and TRBJ2-5): KAGVTQTPRYLIKTRGQQVTLSCSPISGHRSVSWYQQTPGQGLQFLFEYFSETQRNKGNFPGRFSGRQFSNSRSEMNVSTLELGDSALYLCASSLASGTGQETQYFGPGTRLLVL.

The chain employs TRBV7-2 and TRBJ1-4; possible D gene TRBD1, 5 bases. From germline, CDR1 is SGHTA and CDR2 FQGNSA. The CDR3 has 16 amino acids. The germline V and J ends were trimmed by 1 base and 4 bases, with 13 bases remaining between them. The CDR3 DNA follows: TGTGCCAGCAGCTTAGGGTTAGGGGCGGGTAATGAAAAACTGTTTTTT. This encodes CASSLGLGAGNEKLFF.

This chain joins TRBV3-1 (or the pseudogene TRBV3-2) and TRBJ2-4; tentative D call: TRBD1 (6 bases). CDR1 is LGHDT, CDR2 YNNKEL, per germline (reference sequence). CDR3 length: 16 residues. Trimming shortened V by 1 base and J by 0 bases, and 10 bases separated the two germline ends. DNA of the CDR3: TGTGCCAGCAGCCAAGGGTACAGGGTAGCCAAAAACATTCAGTACTTC. The encoded protein is CASSQGYRVAKNIQYF.

The CDR3 DNA reads as TGTGCCAGCAGAGAAATCCGAGGGGATACTAATGAAAAACTGTTTTTT. This translates into CASREIRGDTNEKLFF. The chain uses TRBV6-1 and TRBJ1-4; D is possibly TRBD1 (5 bases). With 6 bases removed from V and 2 bases from J, the gap between germline ends came to 16 bases. Germline CDR1 MNHNS, CDR2 SASEGT. The CDR3 contains 16 residues.

The chain is built from TRBV30 and TRBJ1-1; D call uncertain. The CDR3 sequence is 14 residues long. Germline V lookup: CDR1 GTSNPN, CDR2 SVGIG (reference sequence). The V end was cut by 0 bases, the J end by 1 base, with 9 bases between. CDR3 coding DNA: TGTGCCTGGAGTGTAGGCACAGCGAACACTGAAGCTTTCTTT. This gives the protein CAWSVGTANTEAFF.